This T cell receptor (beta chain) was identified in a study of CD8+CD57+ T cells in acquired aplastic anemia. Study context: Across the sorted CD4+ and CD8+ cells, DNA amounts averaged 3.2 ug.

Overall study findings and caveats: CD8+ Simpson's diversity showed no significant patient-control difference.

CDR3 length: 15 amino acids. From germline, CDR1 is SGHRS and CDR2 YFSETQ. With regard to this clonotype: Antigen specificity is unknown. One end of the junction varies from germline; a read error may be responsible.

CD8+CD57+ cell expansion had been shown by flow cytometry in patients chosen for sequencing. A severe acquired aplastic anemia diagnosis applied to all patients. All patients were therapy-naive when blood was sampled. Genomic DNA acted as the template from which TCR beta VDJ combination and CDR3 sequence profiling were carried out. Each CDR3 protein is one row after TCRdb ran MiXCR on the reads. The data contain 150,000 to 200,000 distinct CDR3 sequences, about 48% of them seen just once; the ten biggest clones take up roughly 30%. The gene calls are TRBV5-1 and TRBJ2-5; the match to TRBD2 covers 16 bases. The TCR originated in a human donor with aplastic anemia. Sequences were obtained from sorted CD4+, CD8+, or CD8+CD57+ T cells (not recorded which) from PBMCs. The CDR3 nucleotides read TGTGCCAGCAGCCTGGGACTAGCGGGGGGGGAGACCCAGTACTTC. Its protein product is CASSLGLAGGETQYF.